This TCR beta chain was captured in a study of blood T cell repertoires in COVID-19. Study background: Researchers got acute and convalescent COVID-19 samples from the United States, Italy and Spain. The analysed material was cDNA or gDNA that came from T cells, B-cell-depleted T cells, or PBMCs.

V was pared by 3 bases and J by 0 bases, with 4 bases of the junction left unmatched. CDR1 and CDR2 from the germline V gene are LGHDT and YNNKEL (reference sequence). This CDR3 has 16 residues. Original data processing: Using reference gene primer amplification, nucleated cell counts were estimated. The table came from immunoSEQ multiplex PCR; TCRdb's copy has only in-frame clones and leaves some out. The D gene and trimming were derived from the DNA, and the V and J assignments and clone size from that table. The sample has some 150,000 clones; about 80% are singletons. The specimen was peripheral blood. The J gene is TRBJ2-1, the V gene TRBV3-1 (or the pseudogene TRBV3-2); 8 positions agree with TRBD2. The TCR sequence derives from a woman aged 80 or over with acute or convalescent COVID-19. Here the CDR3 DNA reads TGTGCCAGCAGCCACGGGGGGGTAAGCTCCTACAATGAGCAGTTCTTC. It translates to CASSHGGVSSYNEQFF.